The next 9 T cell receptor beta chains were all read from a single sample in a study of T cell responses to AZD1222 COVID-19 vaccine (dated by TCRdb to 2020 to 2023). The protocol used for the library was the immunoSEQ multiplex PCR assay. This immuneACCESS table, as held by TCRdb, lists in-frame sequences with V and J called but not all clones. Of the missing ones, under half trace to an unresolved V gene in checked studies; the others have no known cause. The sample includes roughly 120,000 clones, with 88% observed a single time. Clones ranked in the top ten supply 2.4% of the sample. Sample time point, as interpreted from the label and publication: baseline before first vaccination. The source was peripheral blood, collected on day 0 of AZD1222 vaccination. These receptors were taken from an adult in good health.

The chain uses TRBV28 and TRBJ2-1; 8 positions match TRBD2. Trimming removed 5 bases from V and 9 bases from J; junction bases left unmatched: 6. Germline V gene sequence: CDR1 MDHEN, CDR2 SYDVKM. The CDR3 sequence is 13 residues long. CDR3: CASSPGTRGEQFF. The CDR3 bases are TGTGCCAGCAGTCCGGGGACTAGGGGTGAGCAGTTCTTC.

This clone occurred once. CDR3 bases: TGTGCCTGGAACCCGGGCCCCAGCTATGGCTACACCTTC. Its translation is CAWNPGPSYGYTF. The gene calls are TRBV30 and TRBJ1-2; D call uncertain. V lost 4 bases and J lost 4, with 13 bases in between. Germline CDR1 and CDR2: GTSNPN and SVGIG (reference sequence). The CDR3 covers 13 residues.

This chain joins TRBV19 and TRBJ2-1, with TRBD2 as a possible D gene (6 bases). The CDR3 totals 14 residues. The germline CDR1 and CDR2 sequences are LNHDA and SQIVND (reference sequence). Trimming removed 6 bases at V and 0 bases at J, with 9 bases between. The chain's CDR3 is CASSGTGSYNEQFF. In nucleotides, the CDR3 is TGTGCCAGTAGCGGGACTGGCTCCTACAATGAGCAGTTCTTC.

This clone appeared a single time. The chain couples TRBV7-8 to TRBJ2-6, with D hard to call. V gave up 4 bases and J gave up 0 bases, with 10 bases separating them. The CDR3 sequence is 16 residues long. CDR1 and CDR2 from the germline V gene are SGHVS and FQNEAQ. CDR3 DNA sequence: TGTGCCAGCAGCTCCATCTCGAGCTCTGGGGCCAACGTCCTGACTTTC. Translated, it gives CASSSISSSGANVLTF. Filled out from reference TRBV7-8 and TRBJ2-6, the complete variable domain reads GAGVSQSPRYKVAKRGQDVALRCDPISGHVSLFWYQQALGQGPEFLTYFQNEAQLDKSGLPSDRFFAERPEGSVSTLKIQRTQQEDSAVYLCASSSISSSGANVLTFGAGSRLTVL.

The V gene is TRBV30, the J gene TRBJ2-3; D unclear. V lost 0 bases and J lost 6, with 13 bases in between. Germline loops: CDR1 GTSNPN, CDR2 SVGIG (reference sequence). The CDR3 totals 14 residues. CDR3 nucleotide sequence: TGTGCCTGGAGTGTACCAGGCTCCCGGGATACGCAGTATTTT. Encoded protein: CAWSVPGSRDTQYF.

The chain employs TRBV2 and TRBJ2-3; possible D gene TRBD2, 6 bases. There are 16 residues in the CDR3. Germline V lookup: CDR1 SNHLY, CDR2 FYNNEI. V lost 3 bases to trimming and J lost 3 bases, with 16 bases between them. In nucleotides, the CDR3 is TGTGCCAGCAGTGAGACACCCAACCGGGGGACAGATACGCAGTATTTT. This encodes CASSETPNRGTDTQYF.

CDR3 bases: TGCGCCAGCAGCCAAGAGGTAGGGGGCTATGGGTATGAAAAACTGTTTTTT. Translating gives CASSQEVGGYGYEKLFF. The chain employs TRBV4-1 and TRBJ1-4, with 7 bases lining up with TRBD1. The junction had 10 bases not matched to a gene; V was cut back by 0 bases and J by 6 bases. This CDR3 has 17 residues. The germline V gene has CDR1 MGHRA and CDR2 YSYEKL.

This chain uses TRBV18 with TRBJ2-3; D not certain. The V gene's germline CDR1 is KGHSH and CDR2 LQKENI. Trimming took 6 bases from V and 5 from J, leaving 21 bases between them. The CDR3 is 16 amino acids. DNA of the CDR3: TGTGCCAGCTCCCTTTTTTCCGGAGATGTTATAGATACGCAGTATTTT. Translation: CASSLFSGDVIDTQYF.

J is TRBJ2-3 and V is TRBV3-1 (or the pseudogene TRBV3-2); TRBD1 matches 9 bases. From germline, CDR1 is LGHDT and CDR2 YNNKEL (reference sequence). The CDR3 sequence is 14 residues long. Trimming removed 5 bases from V and 5 bases from J; junction bases left unmatched: 5. This chain's CDR3 is CASSVGQGKDTQYF. The CDR3 DNA sequence: TGTGCCAGCAGCGTGGGACAGGGCAAAGATACGCAGTATTTT.